One sample yielded the 28 T cell receptor beta chains listed below, sequenced in a study of T cell responses to AZD1222 COVID-19 vaccine (dated by TCRdb to about 2021). The time point label, as the study defines it: baseline before first vaccination. The library was prepared using the immunoSEQ multiplex PCR assay. TCRdb took this table from immuneACCESS and kept in-frame rearrangements with V and J called. Such tables lack part of the clones; where checked against another copy, unresolved V genes explain under half of the gap, and the rest is unexplained. The sample includes 100,000 to 150,000 clones, with 75% to 95% observed a single time. The ten biggest clones cover less than 9% of the sample. This sample comprised peripheral blood, obtained on day 0 of AZD1222 vaccination. Receptors were obtained from an adult in good health.

The chain combines TRBV28 with TRBJ1-1, with D possibly being TRBD1 (5 bases). This CDR3 has 15 residues. V gave up 5 bases and J gave up 11 bases, with 24 bases separating them. The germline CDR1 and CDR2 sequences are MDHEN and SYDVKM. CDR3 in amino acids: CASSPRLGSGYRAFF. CDR3 in DNA: TGTGCCAGCAGTCCCCGTTTGGGATCAGGGTACAGGGCTTTCTTT.

This sequence joins TRBV7-2 and TRBJ2-2; TRBD2 agrees at 10 bases. V gave up 5 bases and J gave up 6 bases; unmatched junction bases: 9. In germline, CDR1 is SGHTA, CDR2 FQGNSA. This CDR3 spans 16 amino acids. The CDR3 nucleotides are TGTGCCAGCAGCCCCTTCGGAGCGGGGGGGCCCGGGGAGCTGTTTTTT. The encoded protein is CASSPFGAGGPGELFF.

This clone has only one observation. The chain uses TRBV19 and TRBJ2-7, with D possibly matching TRBD2 (5 bases). CDR3 length: 14 amino acids. Germline V lookup: CDR1 LNHDA, CDR2 SQIVND (reference sequence). The germline V and J ends were trimmed by 3 bases and 5 bases, with 14 bases remaining between them. The CDR3 nucleotides read TGTGCCAGTAGTATTTTAGGACTCACCAACGAGCAGTACTTC. It is translated as CASSILGLTNEQYF.

The chain links TRBV19 to TRBJ1-5, with a possible D match to TRBD1 (6 bases). This CDR3 has 15 amino acids. The V gene's germline CDR1 is LNHDA and CDR2 SQIVND (reference sequence). V lost 11 bases, J lost 1 base, and 18 bases lay in between. CDR3 sequence (DNA): TGTGCCTGCAGCCCGGGGGCCCGCAGCAATCAGCCCCAGCATTTT. Its translation: CACSPGARSNQPQHF.

This chain connects TRBV2 to TRBJ1-5; 11 nucleotides agree with TRBD1. The CDR3 loop spans 15 amino acids. Looked up from germline, CDR1 is SNHLY and CDR2 is FYNNEI. Trimming removed 3 bases from V and 7 bases from J; junction bases left unmatched: 5. Here the CDR3 reads CASSEGTGGTQPQHF. DNA for the CDR3: TGTGCCAGCAGTGAGGGGACAGGGGGTACACAGCCCCAGCATTTT.

The J gene is TRBJ1-5, the V gene TRBV7-9; the D is unclear. Trimming left V 8 bases short and J 7 bases short, with 15 bases between. Germline CDR1 SEHNR, CDR2 FQNEAQ (reference sequence). This CDR3 has 13 amino acids. CDR3 bases: TGTGCCAGCGAGCCGGGCGCGGGGCAGCCCCAGCATTTT. Amino acids: CASEPGAGQPQHF.

In nucleotides, the CDR3 is TGTGCCAGCAGTTACTCGATCTCAGGGACTAACTATGGCTACACCTTC. It codes for CASSYSISGTNYGYTF. The chain has TRBV6-5 and TRBJ1-2; the D gene is possibly TRBD1 (5 bases). The CDR3 is 16 residues long. V lost 0 bases and J lost 0, with 11 bases in between. Germline CDR1 MNHEY, CDR2 SVGAGI.

The gene calls are TRBV24-1 and TRBJ2-3; TRBD1 matches at 9 bases. CDR3 length equals 19 residues. J lost 2 bases, V lost 4 bases, and 15 bases had no gene match. The germline V gene has CDR1 KGHDR and CDR2 SFDVKD. The CDR3 bases are TGTGCCACCAGTGAACCTTCGCCCGGGACAGGGATATCCACAGATACGCAGTATTTT. Its protein is CATSEPSPGTGISTDTQYF.

This chain links TRBV2 with TRBJ1-1, with TRBD1 as a possible D gene (5 bases). Looked up from germline, CDR1 is SNHLY and CDR2 is FYNNEI. This CDR3 is 14 amino acids long. V was shortened by 3 bases and J by 0 bases, with 8 bases between the two germline ends. The CDR3 DNA follows: TGTGCCAGCAGTGACTCAGGGCTGAACACTGAAGCTTTCTTT. It encodes CASSDSGLNTEAFF.

The chain carries TRBV29-1 and TRBJ1-4, with no clear D. Germline V gene lookup returns CDR1 SQVTM and CDR2 ANQGSEA. Trimming pared 1 base from V and 0 bases from J, leaving 6 bases between. This CDR3 comprises 14 residues. This CDR3 is CSVEGVATNEKLFF. CDR3 in DNA: TGCAGCGTTGAAGGAGTTGCAACTAATGAAAAACTGTTTTTT.

In its sample, this clone was seen a few times. The gene calls are TRBV6-1 and TRBJ1-2; unclear D gene. Germline assignment: CDR1 MNHNS and CDR2 SASEGT. The CDR3 is 13 amino acids. V dropped 2 bases and J dropped 2 bases, with 6 bases sitting between them. In nucleotides, the CDR3 is TGTGCCAGCAGTGAAAGGAAAAACTATGGCTACACCTTC. Translating it yields CASSERKNYGYTF.

The CDR3 protein is CASSRDRGRETQYF. As DNA, the CDR3 is TGCGCCAGCAGCCGGGACAGGGGGAGAGAGACCCAGTACTTC. The genes are TRBV4-3 and TRBJ2-5; TRBD1 matches at 11 bases. V shed 4 bases and J 4 bases; nucleotides not matched to a gene: 2. The CDR3 extends over 14 amino acids. Germline CDR1 and CDR2: LGHNA and YSLEER.

V gene TRBV29-1 combines with J gene TRBJ1-3; D gene unclear. Germline V gene sequence: CDR1 SQVTM, CDR2 ANQGSEA. The CDR3 covers 16 residues. Deletions cut 7 bases from V and 0 bases from J, with 19 bases between. The CDR3 nucleotides read TGCAGCGGTCAAAGTGAGGGAACCCTCTCTGGAAACACCATATATTTT. Translating it yields CSGQSEGTLSGNTIYF.

J is TRBJ1-4 and V is TRBV28; perhaps TRBD1 as D (5 bases). There are 15 residues in the CDR3. The V end lost 3 bases, the J end lost 3 bases, and 11 bases lay between the germline ends. Germline V gene sequence: CDR1 MDHEN, CDR2 SYDVKM. In DNA form, the CDR3 reads TGTGCCAGCAGTTTGTCGACAGCTTCTAATGAAAAACTGTTTTTT. This translates into CASSLSTASNEKLFF.

This chain links TRBV5-5 with TRBJ2-7; the D is unclear. Germline CDR1 and CDR2: SGHKS and YYEKEE (reference sequence). The CDR3 extends over 15 amino acids. V lost 4 bases and J 9 bases, leaving 23 bases between the germline ends. CDR3 DNA: TGTGCCAGCAGCCCCAATTTTGGCTCAAAATCTGGGCAGTACTTC. It yields the protein CASSPNFGSKSGQYF.

V gene TRBV7-8 combines with J gene TRBJ2-5, with D hard to call. Germline V lookup: CDR1 SGHVS, CDR2 FQNEAQ. The CDR3 is made up of 13 amino acids. V was pared by 4 bases and J by 6 bases, with 12 bases between. The CDR3 loop reads CASSSGRVQTQYF. The CDR3 region has the DNA TGTGCCAGCAGCTCCGGCCGGGTGCAGACCCAGTACTTC.

A few counts support this clone. The J gene is TRBJ1-4, the V gene TRBV4-2, with a weak D call TRBD1 (6 bases). Trimming cost V 1 base and J 3 bases, with 12 bases left between them. CDR1 and CDR2 from the germline V gene are LGHNA and YNFKEQ. The CDR3 runs 16 residues. The CDR3 loop reads CASSQVGEGANEKLFF. Here the CDR3 DNA reads TGTGCCAGCAGCCAAGTAGGGGAGGGGGCTAATGAAAAACTGTTTTTT.

This clone was found once. The chain links TRBV11-2 to TRBJ1-1; weak D call: TRBD1 (5 bases). Trimming removed 0 bases at V and 2 bases at J, with 13 bases between. The CDR3 totals 16 residues. CDR1 is SGHAT and CDR2 is FQNNGV in the germline V gene. The CDR3 nucleotides read TGTGCCAGCAGCTTAGAGGAGGGGCAGACTAACACTGAAGCTTTCTTT. The encoded protein is CASSLEEGQTNTEAFF.

The J gene is TRBJ2-3, the V gene TRBV7-9; TRBD1 might be the D (5 bases). Trimming removed 0 bases from V and 5 bases from J, with 12 bases in between. CDR1 and CDR2 (germline): SEHNR, FQNEAQ (reference sequence). CDR3 length equals 15 residues. The CDR3 DNA is TGTGCCAGCAGCTTAGCGGGGCCTTTGGGAGATACGCAGTATTTT. Its translation: CASSLAGPLGDTQYF.

In the case of this clone: This sample includes further DNA sequences coding for the same CDR3. V is TRBV27 and J is TRBJ1-2; 7 nucleotides agree with TRBD1. The V segment lost 3 bases and the J segment 0 bases; nucleotides outside the gene matches: 4. Germline CDR1 is MNHEY and CDR2 is SMNVEV (reference sequence). The length of the CDR3 is 15 residues. CDR3 DNA sequence: TGTGCCAGCAGTTTCCTCGACAGGGCTAACTATGGCTACACCTTC. Translating gives CASSFLDRANYGYTF.

This CDR3 reads CASSPKTGGTSPLHF. The CDR3 DNA sequence: TGTGCCAGCTCACCGAAGACTGGGGGTACTTCACCCCTCCACTTT. The chain combines TRBV18 with TRBJ1-6; a weak D match, TRBD1 (5 bases). Trimming left V 3 bases short and J 9 bases short, with 15 bases between. CDR1 and CDR2 from the germline V gene are KGHSH and LQKENI. The CDR3 totals 15 residues.

V is TRBV2 and J is TRBJ1-1; TRBD1 matches 12 bases. Trimming at V came to 8 bases and at J to 1 base, leaving 20 bases not matched to a gene. CDR3 size: 20 residues. Germline lookup yields CDR1 SNHLY and CDR2 FYNNEI. The CDR3 protein is CASPGTGGDSRGNSNTEAFF. The CDR3 coding sequence is TGTGCCAGCCCTGGGACAGGGGGCGATTCCAGGGGGAATTCGAACACTGAAGCTTTCTTT.

V usage is TRBV18 and J usage is TRBJ1-2; tentative D call: TRBD1 (5 bases). This CDR3 has 14 residues. Germline assignment: CDR1 KGHSH and CDR2 LQKENI. Trimming took 2 bases from V and 6 from J, leaving 13 bases between them. In nucleotides, the CDR3 is TGTGCCAGCTCACCAAGGACACAAAACCATGGCTACACCTTC. Its translation is CASSPRTQNHGYTF.

This chain connects TRBV7-9 to TRBJ2-7; 10 bases match TRBD2. V gave up 3 bases and J gave up 9 bases; unmatched junction bases: 17. Germline V gene lookup returns CDR1 SEHNR and CDR2 FQNEAQ (reference sequence). The CDR3 runs to 17 residues. DNA for the CDR3: TGTGCCAGCAGCTTTGGTTTGGCTAGCGGGGGAACCGGGGTGCAGTACTTC. This encodes CASSFGLASGGTGVQYF.

This clone was seen only once. The gene calls are TRBV28 and TRBJ1-4; D might be TRBD1 (5 bases). Germline V lookup: CDR1 MDHEN, CDR2 SYDVKM. This CDR3 has 13 amino acids. Deletions cut 11 bases from V and 4 bases from J, with 14 bases between. Written as DNA, the CDR3 is TGTGCCTATAGTAGGGGTGATAATGAAAAACTGTTTTTT. Amino acid sequence: CAYSRGDNEKLFF.

The chain recombines TRBV5-5 with TRBJ1-5; the D gene is possibly TRBD1 (5 bases). CDR3 length: 13 amino acids. The ends were cut back, 2 bases at V and 6 bases at J, with 9 bases in the middle. Germline V gives CDR1 SGHKS, CDR2 YYEKEE (reference sequence). CDR3 amino acids: CASSFGGSQPQHF. In DNA, the CDR3 is TGTGCCAGCAGCTTTGGGGGGTCTCAGCCCCAGCATTTT.

The genes are TRBV5-6 and TRBJ1-5; D not resolved. Trimming left V 2 bases short and J 5 bases short, with 11 bases between. The CDR3 runs 14 residues. Germline CDR1 and CDR2: SGHDT and YYEEEE. The CDR3 loop reads CASSFLGSYQPQHF. The CDR3 bases are TGTGCCAGCAGCTTCCTCGGAAGCTATCAGCCCCAGCATTTT. Filled out from reference TRBV5-6 and TRBJ1-5, the complete variable domain reads DAGVTQSPTHLIKTRGQQVTLRCSPKSGHDTVSWYQQALGQGPQFIFQYYEEEERQRGNFPDRFSGHQFPNYSSELNVNALLLGDSALYLCASSFLGSYQPQHFGDGTRLSIL.

The rearrangement uses TRBV4-2 and TRBJ1-2, with D perhaps TRBD1 (5 bases). Germline V gene lookup returns CDR1 LGHNA and CDR2 YNFKEQ. CDR3 length equals 15 residues. Trimming cost V 0 bases and J 5 bases, with 13 bases left between them. The CDR3 protein is CASSQDSSQGYGYTF. DNA for the CDR3: TGTGCCAGCAGCCAAGATTCGTCGCAGGGTTATGGCTACACCTTC.